Below, 32 T cell receptor beta chains from the same sample are listed, as sequenced in a study of T-cell reconstitution after alpha-beta-depleted transplantation in children. Preparation of the TCRbeta library involved a method that used unique molecular identifiers. TCRdb re-called the PCR reads with MiXCR, one entry per CDR3 protein. The profile covers some 840,000 distinct CDR3 sequences, with about 16% appearing a single time and approximately 5% taken by the ten largest. The sample here was PBMCs, mostly from graft donor cells, taken 360 days after TCRalphabeta/CD19-depleted stem cell transplant. The receptors were gathered from a male patient aged 5 to 17 who had a stem cell transplant for acute lymphoblastic leukemia, so the T cells may come from the graft donor.

This chain uses TRBV6-1 with TRBJ2-2; TRBD1 is a possible D gene (5 bases). This CDR3 contains 16 residues. Trimming took off 6 bases at V and 5 bases at J, with 19 bases between the two ends. Germline V gene data show CDR1 as MNHNS and CDR2 as SASEGT. As DNA, the CDR3 is TGTGCCAGCAGCACGTGGGGCAGGGCTTATACCGGGGAGCTGTTTTTT. Its translation is CASSTWGRAYTGELFF.

The CDR3 reads CASRPGTVGNEQFF. CDR3 nucleotide sequence: TGCGCCAGCAGGCCCGGGACTGTGGGGAATGAGCAGTTCTTC. The chain combines TRBV5-1 with TRBJ2-1; a weak D match, TRBD2 (6 bases). CDR3 length equals 14 residues. With 5 bases removed from V and 7 bases from J, the gap between germline ends came to 16 bases. The V gene's germline CDR1 is SGHRS and CDR2 YFSETQ.

This chain uses TRBV12-3 or TRBV12-4 with TRBJ2-7; possible D gene TRBD1, 7 bases. This CDR3 region has 14 residues. The V and J ends lost 8 bases and 2 bases respectively, with 16 bases between them. The DNA for the CDR3 is TGTGCCAGCCGGGGGTGGGGACAGACCTACGAGCAGTACTTC. Protein sequence: CASRGWGQTYEQYF.

Details on this clonotype: A read error is possible here, since a much larger clone lies one base away. The J gene is TRBJ1-4, the V gene TRBV20-1; no firm D call. The CDR3 runs 13 residues. Germline V lookup: CDR1 DFQATT, CDR2 SNEGSKA (reference sequence). V shed 3 bases and J shed 4 bases, with 9 bases lying between them. The CDR3 DNA reads as TGCAGTGCTAGTGCGGCGTTTAATGAAAAACTGTTTTTT. Amino acid sequence: CSASAAFNEKLFF.

This clonotype was observed a single time. The gene calls are TRBV7-3 and TRBJ1-6; 7 bases agree with TRBD1. CDR3 length equals 15 residues. With V trimmed by 5 bases and J by 8 bases, 9 bases remained unmatched. CDR1 is SGHTA and CDR2 is FQGTGA in the germline V gene. Here the CDR3 reads CASSQTGQAHSPLHF. CDR3 coding DNA: TGTGCCAGCAGCCAGACTGGACAGGCGCATTCACCCCTCCACTTT.

To note about this clonotype: A read error may explain this, as a much larger clone is one base away. The J gene is TRBJ2-1, the V gene TRBV25-1, with unresolved D. V was pared by 6 bases and J by 4 bases, with 13 bases between. CDR1 and CDR2 (germline): MGHDK, SYGVNS. This CDR3 has 14 residues. The chain's CDR3 is CASRLEPPYNEQFF. Written as DNA, the CDR3 is TGTGCCAGCAGGCTGGAGCCCCCTTACAATGAGCAGTTCTTC.

This clonotype came up a few times. The CDR3 region is CASSLAGGLPRHEQYF. CDR3 DNA sequence: TGTGCCAGCAGTTTAGCGGGAGGCCTTCCTCGCCACGAGCAGTACTTC. The rearrangement uses TRBV12-3 or TRBV12-4 and TRBJ2-7; possible D gene TRBD2, 6 bases. The ends were cut back, 0 bases at V and 5 bases at J, with 17 bases in the middle. The CDR3 runs to 16 residues.

V is TRBV5-1 and J is TRBJ2-1, with 9 bases fitting TRBD1. The CDR3 is made up of 15 amino acids. With V trimmed by 5 bases and J by 5 bases, 8 bases remained unmatched. Germline assignment: CDR1 SGHRS and CDR2 YFSETQ. This CDR3 is CASRGDRGYDNEQFF. CDR3 DNA sequence: TGCGCCAGCAGGGGAGACAGGGGGTATGACAATGAGCAGTTCTTC.

The chain is built from TRBV18 and TRBJ2-1; TRBD1 is a possible D gene (6 bases). The germline gives CDR1 KGHSH, CDR2 LQKENI. The V and J ends lost 3 bases and 7 bases respectively, with 10 bases between them. The CDR3 sequence is 13 residues long. CDR3: CASSPPGVNEQFF. The CDR3 DNA reads as TGTGCCAGCTCACCGCCAGGGGTTAATGAGCAGTTCTTC. Supplemented by reference TRBV18 and TRBJ2-1, the full variable domain reads NAGVMQNPRHLVRRRGQEARLRCSPMKGHSHVYWYRQLPEEGLKFMVYLQKENIIDESGMPKERFSAEFPKEGPSILRIQQVVRGDSAAYFCASSPPGVNEQFFGPGTRLTVL.

The gene calls are TRBV12-3 or TRBV12-4 and TRBJ1-2; tentative D call: TRBD1 (5 bases). The CDR3 totals 14 residues. Trimming shortened V by 3 bases and J by 4 bases, and 12 bases separated the two germline ends. The DNA for the CDR3 is TGTGCCAGCAGTTTGCAGGGAAGCAGCTATGGCTACACCTTC. Translated: CASSLQGSSYGYTF.

This clonotype was detected a few times. J is TRBJ2-7 and V is TRBV6-1, with D possibly being TRBD2 (6 bases). V was shortened by 4 bases and J by 4 bases, with 14 bases between the two germline ends. The CDR3 sequence is 14 residues long. The V gene's germline CDR1 is MNHNS and CDR2 SASEGT. CDR3 protein: CASSGTSRGYEQYF. CDR3 sequence (DNA): TGTGCCAGCAGTGGCACTAGCCGGGGTTACGAGCAGTACTTC.

This chain links TRBV18 with TRBJ1-1; D is unresolved. Trimming stripped 2 bases from V and 6 bases from J, with 13 bases between. The CDR3 covers 14 residues. Germline CDR1 reads KGHSH; CDR2 reads LQKENI. The CDR3 reads CASSPTNLGPEAFF. In DNA form, the CDR3 reads TGTGCCAGCTCACCAACAAATTTGGGTCCTGAAGCTTTCTTT.

The rearrangement uses TRBV21-1 and TRBJ2-2; the table calls TRBD2, which could not be checked here. TRBV21-1 is classified as a pseudogene. This CDR3 comprises 16 residues. The CDR3 nucleotides read TGTGCCAGCAGCAGGGAAGCGGGAGGGTTCACCGGGGAGCTGTTTTTT. This codes for CASSREAGGFTGELFF.

This clonotype has at least ten counts. The chain is built from TRBV7-3 and TRBJ2-2; D is uncertain. From germline, CDR1 is SGHTA and CDR2 FQGTGA. Trimming took off 1 base at V and 6 bases at J, with 18 bases between the two ends. The CDR3 contains 17 residues. For the CDR3, the DNA is TGTGCCAGCAGCTTAAACCCGTCGTTGGGGTCTTCCGGGGAGCTGTTTTTT. Translation gives CASSLNPSLGSSGELFF.

The chain combines TRBV5-5 with TRBJ2-7; TRBD1 matches 7 bases. The CDR3 contains 15 residues. J gave up 3 bases and V 2 bases, and 8 bases lay outside the gene matches. CDR1 and CDR2 from the germline V gene are SGHKS and YYEKEE (reference sequence). CDR3: CASSFATGNVYEQYF. CDR3 in DNA: TGTGCCAGCAGCTTCGCGACAGGGAATGTCTACGAGCAGTACTTC.

This clonotype showed up just a few times. This chain uses TRBV18 with TRBJ2-7; TRBD1 agrees at 8 bases. Germline values: CDR1 KGHSH, CDR2 LQKENI. The CDR3 extends over 16 amino acids. V lost 1 base, J lost 4 bases, and 9 bases stayed unmatched. The CDR3 nucleotides read TGTGCCAGCTCACCACTCTCGACAGGGGCTAAGTACGAGCAGTACTTC. It codes for CASSPLSTGAKYEQYF.

The V gene is TRBV25-1, the J gene TRBJ1-1, with D possibly being TRBD1 (5 bases). The germline V and J ends were trimmed by 4 bases and 1 base, with 13 bases remaining between them. CDR1 and CDR2 from the germline V gene are MGHDK and SYGVNS. The CDR3 is 15 amino acids. Here the CDR3 reads CASSGSGTGNTEAFF. CDR3 bases: TGTGCCAGCAGTGGATCCGGGACGGGGAACACTGAAGCTTTCTTT.

A few counts support this clonotype. This chain joins TRBV7-2 and TRBJ2-7; 12 bases fit TRBD2. Germline assignment: CDR1 SGHTA and CDR2 FQGNSA. V was clipped by 1 base and J by 5 bases; unmatched bases: 3. CDR3 size: 15 residues. This chain's CDR3 is CASSLGLAGVNEQYF. CDR3 coding DNA: TGTGCCAGCAGCTTAGGACTAGCGGGAGTCAACGAGCAGTACTTC.

This clonotype was detected a few times. The CDR3 loop is CASTDQRERQFF. CDR3 DNA: TGTGCCAGCACCGACCAGCGGGAAAGGCAGTTCTTC. The chain recombines TRBV2 with TRBJ2-1; TRBD2 agrees at 7 bases. This CDR3 has 12 amino acids. Germline CDR1 reads SNHLY; CDR2 reads FYNNEI. The J segment lost 12 bases and the V segment lost 7 bases, leaving 9 bases of the junction unmatched.

The DNA of the CDR3 is TGCAGCGTTGCTGTCAGGGGGTACGAGCAGTACTTC. Its protein product is CSVAVRGYEQYF. The rearrangement uses TRBV29-1 and TRBJ2-7; 7 bases line up with TRBD1. The CDR3 loop spans 12 amino acids. The V gene end was trimmed by 4 bases and the J gene end by 4 bases; junction bases not matched to a gene: 4. The germline V gene has CDR1 SQVTM and CDR2 ANQGSEA.

The sample holds a few counts of this clonotype. This sequence joins TRBV11-2 and TRBJ2-5; no clear D gene. This CDR3 is 14 amino acids long. Germline CDR1 and CDR2: SGHAT and FQNNGV. With 1 base removed from V and 5 bases from J, the gap between germline ends came to 11 bases. CDR3 sequence: CASSLGIPGETQYF. CDR3 nucleotides: TGTGCCAGCAGCTTAGGAATCCCCGGGGAGACCCAGTACTTC.

This rearrangement joins TRBV4-1 to TRBJ1-1, with unresolved D. CDR3 length equals 15 residues. Germline V gives CDR1 MGHRA, CDR2 YSYEKL. Trimming took off 5 bases at V and 1 base at J, with 14 bases between the two ends. The CDR3: CASSSPGSGNTEAFF. CDR3 coding DNA: TGCGCCAGCAGCTCCCCCGGTTCGGGGAACACTGAAGCTTTCTTT.

The rearrangement links TRBV3-1 to TRBJ2-7; D unclear. This CDR3 region has 14 residues. CDR1 and CDR2 from the germline V gene are LGHDT and YNNKEL (reference sequence). Deletions cut 4 bases from V and 6 bases from J, with 16 bases between. The CDR3 nucleotides are TGTGCCAGCAGCCCCCGACGGCCGGATCCCGAGCAGTACTTC. It specifies CASSPRRPDPEQYF.

This clonotype has just a few counts. V usage is TRBV2 and J usage is TRBJ1-5; possible D gene TRBD1, 5 bases. CDR1 is SNHLY and CDR2 is FYNNEI in the germline V gene. The CDR3 extends over 15 amino acids. Trimming took off 3 bases at V and 8 bases at J, with 17 bases between the two ends. DNA for the CDR3: TGTGCCAGCAGTGATGGACGACAGATGGCAAAGCCCCAGCATTTT. Its protein is CASSDGRQMAKPQHF.

The table lists this clonotype with a few counts. The chain links TRBV20-1 to TRBJ2-7; 7 bases agree with TRBD2. Trimming took 3 bases from V and 3 from J; bases not matched to a gene: 5. The CDR3 is 13 amino acids. Germline-derived CDR1 and CDR2 are DFQATT and SNEGSKA (reference sequence). The DNA for the CDR3 is TGCAGTGCTAGGGGGGGGAACTTCTACGAGCAGTACTTC. Amino acid sequence: CSARGGNFYEQYF.

This clonotype was picked up many times. This chain uses TRBV28 with TRBJ2-7, with 7 bases that match TRBD1. There are 14 residues in the CDR3. With 7 bases clipped from V and 3 bases from J, the junction kept 9 bases outside the gene matches. Germline V gene lookup returns CDR1 MDHEN and CDR2 SYDVKM. Here the CDR3 reads CASTGDRVVYEQYF. CDR3 coding DNA: TGTGCCAGCACTGGCGACAGGGTCGTCTACGAGCAGTACTTC.

The chain combines TRBV6-5 with TRBJ1-1, with D unresolved. The germline V gene encodes CDR1 MNHEY and CDR2 SVGAGI. The CDR3 loop spans 14 amino acids. V lost 2 bases and J 1 base, leaving 8 bases between the germline ends. CDR3 in DNA: TGTGCCAGCAGTTACCGTGGCCAGAACACTGAAGCTTTCTTT. Translating it yields CASSYRGQNTEAFF.

In DNA, the CDR3 is TGCGCCAGCAGCTTGTATGGAGGGACGGAGACCCAGTACTTC. This translates into CASSLYGGTETQYF. The chain recombines TRBV5-1 with TRBJ2-5; a weak D match, TRBD2 (6 bases). Per germline, CDR1 SGHRS and CDR2 YFSETQ. Deletions cut 1 base from V and 5 bases from J, with 12 bases between. CDR3 length equals 14 residues.

Ten or more counts support this clonotype. The gene calls are TRBV7-9 and TRBJ2-2; the D gene is possibly TRBD2 (5 bases). The length of the CDR3 is 13 residues. V shed 5 bases and J shed 5 bases, with 9 bases lying between them. Germline V gene lookup returns CDR1 SEHNR and CDR2 FQNEAQ (reference sequence). The CDR3 DNA sequence: TGTGCCAGCAGCGTCCGGAGGACCGGGGAGCTGTTTTTT. Translation gives CASSVRRTGELFF.

The V and J genes are TRBV6-4 and TRBJ1-2; D possibly corresponds to TRBD1 (6 bases). The CDR3 extends over 14 amino acids. V was cut by 0 bases and J by 8 bases, with 13 bases left in between. CDR1 and CDR2 (germline): MRHNA, SNTAGT. CDR3 protein: CASSDSPRGKGYTF. In DNA, the CDR3 is TGTGCCAGCAGTGACTCCCCCAGGGGCAAGGGCTACACCTTC.

The J gene is TRBJ2-7, the V gene TRBV7-6, with 9 bases fitting TRBD1. J lost 3 bases, V lost 1 base, and 7 bases had no gene match. The CDR3 covers 16 residues. Germline assignment: CDR1 SGHVS and CDR2 FNYEAQ. This chain's CDR3 is CASSLGTGTGFYEQYF. The CDR3 nucleotides are TGTGCCAGCAGCTTAGGCACCGGGACAGGGTTCTACGAGCAGTACTTC.

The chain links TRBV10-2 to TRBJ2-3, with D tentatively TRBD2 (6 bases). V lost 0 bases to trimming and J lost 3 bases, with 13 bases between them. Germline assignment: CDR1 WSHSY and CDR2 SAAADI. This CDR3 has 16 residues. The CDR3 bases are TGCGCCAGCAGTGAGTCGTACGGCCGGGAGACAGATACGCAGTATTTT. As protein: CASSESYGRETDTQYF.